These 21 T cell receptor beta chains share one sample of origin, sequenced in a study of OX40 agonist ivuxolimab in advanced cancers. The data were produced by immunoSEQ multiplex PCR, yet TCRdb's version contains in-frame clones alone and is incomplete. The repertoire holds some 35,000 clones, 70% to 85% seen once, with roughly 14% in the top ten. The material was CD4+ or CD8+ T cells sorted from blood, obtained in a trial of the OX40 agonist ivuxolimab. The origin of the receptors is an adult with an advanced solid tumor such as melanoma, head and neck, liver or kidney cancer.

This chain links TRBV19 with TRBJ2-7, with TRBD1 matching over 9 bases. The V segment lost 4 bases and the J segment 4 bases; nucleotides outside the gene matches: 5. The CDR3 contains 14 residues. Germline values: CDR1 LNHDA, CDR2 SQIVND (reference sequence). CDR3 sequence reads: CASSKGQGIYEQYF. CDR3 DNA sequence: TGTGCCAGTAGTAAGGGACAGGGAATATACGAGCAGTACTTC.

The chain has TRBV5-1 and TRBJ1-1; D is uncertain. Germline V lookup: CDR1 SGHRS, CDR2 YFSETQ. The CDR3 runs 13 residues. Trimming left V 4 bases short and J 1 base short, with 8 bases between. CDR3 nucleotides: TGCGCCAGCAGCATAGACACGAACACTGAAGCTTTCTTT. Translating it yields CASSIDTNTEAFF.

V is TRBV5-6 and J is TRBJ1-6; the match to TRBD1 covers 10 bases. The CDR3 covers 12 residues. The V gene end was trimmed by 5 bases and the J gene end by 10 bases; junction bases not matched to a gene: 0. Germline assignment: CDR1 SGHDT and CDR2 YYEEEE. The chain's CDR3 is CASRDRGSPLHF. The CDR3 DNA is TGTGCCAGCAGGGACAGGGGGTCACCCCTCCACTTT.

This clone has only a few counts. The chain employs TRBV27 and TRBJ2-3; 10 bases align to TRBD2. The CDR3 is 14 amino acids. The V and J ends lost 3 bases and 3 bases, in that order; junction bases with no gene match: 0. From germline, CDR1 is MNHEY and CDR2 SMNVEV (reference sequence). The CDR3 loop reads CASSLGLATDTQYF. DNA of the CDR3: TGTGCCAGCAGTTTGGGACTAGCGACAGATACGCAGTATTTT.

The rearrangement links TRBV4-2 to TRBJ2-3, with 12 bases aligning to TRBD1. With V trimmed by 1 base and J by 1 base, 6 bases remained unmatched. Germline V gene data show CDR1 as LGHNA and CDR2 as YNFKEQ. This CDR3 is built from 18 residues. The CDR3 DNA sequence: TGTGCCAGCAGCCAAGCGGGACAGGGGGCTATGGGCACAGATACGCAGTATTTT. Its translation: CASSQAGQGAMGTDTQYF.

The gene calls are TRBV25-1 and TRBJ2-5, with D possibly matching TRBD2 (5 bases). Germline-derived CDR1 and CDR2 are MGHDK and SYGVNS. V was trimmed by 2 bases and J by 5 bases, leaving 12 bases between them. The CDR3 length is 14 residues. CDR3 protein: CASSETTLVETQYF. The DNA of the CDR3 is TGTGCCAGCAGTGAAACAACACTAGTGGAGACCCAGTACTTC.

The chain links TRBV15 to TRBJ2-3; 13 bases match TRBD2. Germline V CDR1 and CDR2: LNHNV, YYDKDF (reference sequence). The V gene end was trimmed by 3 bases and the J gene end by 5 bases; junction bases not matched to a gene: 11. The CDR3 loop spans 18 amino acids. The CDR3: CATSSIRTSGSDGDTQYF. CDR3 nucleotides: TGTGCCACCAGCAGTATAAGGACTAGCGGGAGCGATGGAGATACGCAGTATTTT.

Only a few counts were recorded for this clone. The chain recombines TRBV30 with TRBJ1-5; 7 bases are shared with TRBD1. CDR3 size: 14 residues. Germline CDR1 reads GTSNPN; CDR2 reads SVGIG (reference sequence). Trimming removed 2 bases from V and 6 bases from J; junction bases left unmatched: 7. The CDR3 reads CAWSPRQGGQPQHF. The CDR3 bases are TGTGCCTGGAGTCCTCGACAGGGAGGTCAGCCCCAGCATTTT.

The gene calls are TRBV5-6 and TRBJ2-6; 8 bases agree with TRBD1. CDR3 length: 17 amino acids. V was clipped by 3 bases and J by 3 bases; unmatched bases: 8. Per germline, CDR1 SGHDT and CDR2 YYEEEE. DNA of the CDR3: TGTGCCAGCAGCTCGGACAGGGTAGGGTATGGGGCCAACGTCCTGACTTTC. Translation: CASSSDRVGYGANVLTF.

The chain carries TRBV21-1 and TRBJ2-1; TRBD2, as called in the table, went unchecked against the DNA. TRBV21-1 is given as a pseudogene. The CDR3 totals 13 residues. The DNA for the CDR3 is TGTGCCAGCAGCAAAGTAGTACTAGTGGAGGGGTTCTTC. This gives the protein CASSKVVLVEGFF.

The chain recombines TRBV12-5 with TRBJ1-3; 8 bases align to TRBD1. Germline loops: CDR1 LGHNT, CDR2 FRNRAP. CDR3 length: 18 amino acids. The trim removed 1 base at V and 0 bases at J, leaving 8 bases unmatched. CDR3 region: CASGLGPGGASSGNTIYF. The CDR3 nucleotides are TGTGCTAGTGGTTTGGGACCAGGGGGCGCCAGCTCTGGAAACACCATATATTTT.

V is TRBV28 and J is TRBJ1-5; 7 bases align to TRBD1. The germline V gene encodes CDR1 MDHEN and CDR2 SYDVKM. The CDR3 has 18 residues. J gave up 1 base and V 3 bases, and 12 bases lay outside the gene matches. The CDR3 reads CASSFFLSLGQSNQPQHF. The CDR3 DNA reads TGTGCCAGCAGTTTTTTCCTCTCTTTGGGACAGAGCAATCAGCCCCAGCATTTT.

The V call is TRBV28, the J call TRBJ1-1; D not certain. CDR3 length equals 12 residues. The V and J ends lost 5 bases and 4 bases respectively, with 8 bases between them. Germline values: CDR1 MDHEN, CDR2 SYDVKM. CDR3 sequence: CASSTPSTEAFF. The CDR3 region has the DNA TGTGCCAGCAGTACACCTAGCACTGAAGCTTTCTTT.

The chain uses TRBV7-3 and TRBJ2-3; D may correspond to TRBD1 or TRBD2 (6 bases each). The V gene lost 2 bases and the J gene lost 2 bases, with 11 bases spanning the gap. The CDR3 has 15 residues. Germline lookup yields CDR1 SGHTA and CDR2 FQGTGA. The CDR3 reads CASSLGGGFTDTQYF. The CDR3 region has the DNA TGTGCCAGCAGCTTAGGAGGGGGTTTCACAGATACGCAGTATTTT. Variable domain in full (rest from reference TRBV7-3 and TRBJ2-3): GAGVSQTPSNKVTEKGKYVELRCDPISGHTALYWYRQSLGQGPEFLIYFQGTGAADDSGLPNDRFFAVRPEGSVSTLKIQRTERGDSAVYLCASSLGGGFTDTQYFGPGTRLTVL.

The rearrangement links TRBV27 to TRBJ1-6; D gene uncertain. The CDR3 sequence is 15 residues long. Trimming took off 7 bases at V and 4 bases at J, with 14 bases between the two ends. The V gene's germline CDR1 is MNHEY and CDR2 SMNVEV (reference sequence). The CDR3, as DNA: TGTGCCAGCAAAACCTCCCTTGGGTATAATTCACCCCTCCACTTT. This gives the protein CASKTSLGYNSPLHF.

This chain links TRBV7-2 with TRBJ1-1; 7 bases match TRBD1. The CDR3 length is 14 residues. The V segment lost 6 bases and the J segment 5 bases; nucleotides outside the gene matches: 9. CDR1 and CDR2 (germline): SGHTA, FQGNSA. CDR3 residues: CASRPRGRGTEAFF. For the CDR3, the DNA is TGTGCCAGCAGGCCCAGGGGGAGGGGAACTGAAGCTTTCTTT.

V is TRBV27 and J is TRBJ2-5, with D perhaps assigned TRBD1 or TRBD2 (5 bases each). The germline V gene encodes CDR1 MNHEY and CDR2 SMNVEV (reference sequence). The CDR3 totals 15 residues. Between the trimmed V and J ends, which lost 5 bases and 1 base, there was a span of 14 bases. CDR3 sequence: CASSLGLGTQETQYF. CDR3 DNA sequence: TGTGCCAGCAGTCTTGGACTGGGGACCCAAGAGACCCAGTACTTC.

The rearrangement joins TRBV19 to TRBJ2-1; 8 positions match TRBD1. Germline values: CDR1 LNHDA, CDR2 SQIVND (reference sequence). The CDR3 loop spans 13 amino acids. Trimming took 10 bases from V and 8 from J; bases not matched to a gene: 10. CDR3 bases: TGTGCCATAACTCAGGACAGGGAGGATGAGCAGTTCTTC. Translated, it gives CAITQDREDEQFF. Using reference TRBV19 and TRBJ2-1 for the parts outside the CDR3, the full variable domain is DGGITQSPKYLFRKEGQNVTLSCEQNLNHDAMYWYRQDPGQGLRLIYYSQIVNDFQKGDIAEGYSVSREKKESFPLTVTSAQKNPTAFYLCAITQDREDEQFFGPGTRLTVL.

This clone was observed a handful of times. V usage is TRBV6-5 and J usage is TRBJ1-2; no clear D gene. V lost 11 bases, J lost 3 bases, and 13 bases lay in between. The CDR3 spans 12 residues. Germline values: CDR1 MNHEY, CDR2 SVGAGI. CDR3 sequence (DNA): TGTGCCGCGGAGGACGGGTACTATGGCTACACCTTC. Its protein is CAAEDGYYGYTF.

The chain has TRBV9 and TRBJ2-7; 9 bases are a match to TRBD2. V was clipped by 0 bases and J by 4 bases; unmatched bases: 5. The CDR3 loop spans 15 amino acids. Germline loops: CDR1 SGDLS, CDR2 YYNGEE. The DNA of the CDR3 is TGTGCCAGCAGCGTAGATGGGACTAGCCGGTACGAGCAGTACTTC. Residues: CASSVDGTSRYEQYF.

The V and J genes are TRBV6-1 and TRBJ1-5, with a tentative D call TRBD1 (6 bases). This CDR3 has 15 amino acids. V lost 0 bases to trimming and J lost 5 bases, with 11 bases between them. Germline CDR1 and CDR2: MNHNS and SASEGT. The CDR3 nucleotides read TGTGCCAGCAGTGAAGCGGGGCAGGGGTATCAGCCCCAGCATTTT. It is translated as CASSEAGQGYQPQHF.